This T cell receptor beta chain was obtained from a study of lymphopenia after photon versus proton radiotherapy. Study-wide points: Survival link was tested only in deceased patients; proton benefit remains a possibility. After the lymphocyte nadir, photon-treated repertoires showed oligoclonal expansion, especially of CD8+ Temra cells. Photon-treated patients lost naive T cells and TCR diversity; proton-treated stayed stable.

This CDR3 contains 14 residues. V dropped 3 bases and J dropped 7; count of bases not matched to a gene: 6. Looked up from germline, CDR1 is MNHNS and CDR2 is SASEGT. A note on this clone: The antigen is unknown.

Here immunoSEQ multiplex PCR was the method, and the copy in TCRdb shows in-frame clones only, minus some. This sample has tens of thousands of clones, with roughly 93% found just once. The rearrangement joins TRBV6-1 to TRBJ1-3; 7 bases are shared with TRBD1. Sample: peripheral blood, taken from a patient treated with photon-based radiotherapy. The clonotype comes from a woman in her sixties or seventies with pancreatic cancer. The CDR3 region has the DNA TGTGCCAGCAGTGAGGGAATACAGGGGAACACCATATATTTT. The encoded protein is CASSEGIQGNTIYF.